This T cell receptor beta chain was identified in a study of T cell responses to AZD1222 COVID-19 vaccine. A few counts support this clone. Its antigen is still unknown. V was clipped by 5 bases and J by 0 bases, with 14 bases between them. Germline CDR1 and CDR2: SEHNR and FQNEAQ (reference sequence). This CDR3 is built from 16 residues. Method: immunoSEQ multiplex PCR; TCRdb's copy keeps in-frame clones and lacks some. The sample has 60,000 to 75,000 clones; roughly 88% are singletons. Findings and limits, study-wide: After the peak T cell response, and only then, were repertoires sampled. Close to half of spike-specific TCRs reportedly recognize unmutated variant regions.

The sequence derives from an adult in good health. The sequencing here drew on peripheral blood, taken on day 0 of AZD1222 vaccination. The gene calls are TRBV7-9 and TRBJ2-1; D is uncertain. The CDR3 protein is CASSPFRALSYNEQFF. CDR3 nucleotide sequence: TGTGCCAGCAGCCCGTTTAGAGCGCTCTCCTACAATGAGCAGTTCTTC.